This TCR beta chain was recovered during a study of CD8 T cells in Susac syndrome (dated by TCRdb to between 2019 and 2020). Regarding the study in general: Repertoire sequencing was used to test whether CD8+ T cell activation and differentiation in Susac syndrome was antigen driven. CD8+ T cell repertoire clonality was compared between more than ten healthy donors, approximately 14 Susac syndrome patients and 15 or so multiple sclerosis patients. Overall study results and their limits: The number of individuals in the TCR sequencing and HLA analysis was recognized as being relatively small.

RNA was extracted with the RNeasy kit and roughly 0.5 to 1 ug was reverse transcribed using random hexamers. The immunoSEQ multiplex PCR assay, which covers 54 Vbeta and 13 Jbeta segments, was used to amplify TCR beta CDR3 regions. PCR amplification bias was corrected by using a synthetic template baseline for primer optimization and computational correction. Regarding the original processing steps: Only productive sequences were kept, with reads annotated to V, D and J genes according to IMGT and analyzed in immunoSEQ Analyzer. Clonality was computed as one minus Shannon entropy normalized by log2 of the number of productive unique sequences. Public and private clones were assessed among the 100 most prevalent clones of each patient and control. Clones were defined as Susac-specific when absent from the healthy and MS cohorts, from 1,000 to 1,100 published viral clones and from other ImmuneACCESS disease sequences. TCRdb trimmed public reads at Q25 via fastp, called clones via MiXCR and kept in-frame beta chains. For every CDR3 protein sequence, its rows merge into one entry that carries the most common genes and DNA. TCRdb assigned the V and J calls; the authors' analysis was not used. The sample includes some 150,000 distinct CDR3 sequences, with roughly 94% observed a single time. The ten largest clones add up to over 0.2% of the sample.

V loses 4 bases, J loses 1 base, and the germline ends lie 18 bases apart. The germline V gene encodes CDR1 SGDLS and CDR2 YYNGEE. Counted from cysteine to phenylalanine, this CDR3 has 16 amino acids. Solely the CDR3 DNA is kept, with 48 bases framed from the first base. On this clonotype itself: This receptor's antigen is unknown. No clone much larger than this one lies a single base away; base qualities are absent.

High-throughput TCR beta sequencing profiled peripheral blood CD8+ and CD4+ T cells from healthy donors, Susac syndrome patients and multiple sclerosis patients. The multiple sclerosis controls were treatment-naive patients who had stable or active relapsing-remitting disease and met the revised McDonald criteria. CD8+ TEMRA cells were enriched by FACS, while bulk CD8+ and CD4+ T cells were purified by magnetic negative isolation. Blood was collected in EDTA tubes and processed within 24 hours, with PBMCs isolated through density gradient centrifugation. PBMCs destined for TCR sequencing were cryopreserved in liquid nitrogen and later thawed in a 37 °C water bath. The sorted or isolated CD4+, CD8+ and CD8+ TEMRA cells had a purity of 90% or higher.

The chain is encoded by TRBV9 joined to TRBJ2-7; the D gene is perhaps TRBD1, on 5 matching bases. Input material: CD8+ T cells from PBMCs. The receptor was isolated from a human donor with multiple sclerosis. The bases are TGTGCCAGCAGCCTCACCCAAGCAGGGCCGTCCTACGAGCAGTACTTC. Its protein product is CASSLTQAGPSYEQYF.